Here is one T cell receptor beta chain with its context. This entry belongs to a study of cytomegalovirus exposure and HLA in healthy donors. A multiplex PCR was run with 60 Vbeta primers and 13 Jbeta primers. Measured with immunoSEQ multiplex PCR; TCRdb has only the in-frame clones, and not every one. The sample has fewer than 150,000 clones, roughly 77% seen once. Trimming removed 2 bases at V and 7 bases at J, with 14 bases between. CDR1 is LNHDA, CDR2 SQIVND, per germline (reference sequence). This CDR3 has 15 residues. The rearrangement links TRBV19 to TRBJ1-4; D is perhaps TRBD1 (6 bases). The sequence was collected from a young man in good health and CMV-seronegative. Source material: PBMCs. This CDR3 reads CASSISPGGGEKLFF. CDR3 sequence (DNA): TGTGCCAGTAGTATATCGCCGGGAGGGGGTGAAAAACTGTTTTTT.